The T cell receptor (beta chain) described here comes from a study of T cell clonotyping in hematopoietic cell transplantation. Study outcomes and limitations: Recipient TCR diversity dropped after transplant; expanded clonotypes rose from day 30 to 180. Few recipient clonotypes overlapped donors; over 97% were de novo at given depth. Broader posttransplant TCR repertoire diversity was predicted by graft donor and pretransplant recipient Inverse Simpson Index values.

The germline V and J ends were trimmed by 2 bases and 4 bases, with 11 bases remaining between them. Germline lookup yields CDR1 MNHEY and CDR2 SVGAGI. CDR3 length equals 14 residues. Remarks on this clone: Its antigen remains unidentified.

Assay used: immunoSEQ multiplex PCR; TCRdb lists only in-frame clones, some missing. Here the sample spans 9,500 to 15,000 clones, under 50% being singletons. The chain links TRBV6-5 to TRBJ2-5, with D perhaps TRBD1 or TRBD2 (6 bases each). This receptor was taken from a man aged 45-65 years in good health. Some clones in this sample may be carry-over from other donors' samples. The source material was peripheral blood mononuclear cells. The CDR3, as DNA: TGTGCCAGCAGTTACGAAAAGGGGGGAGAGACCCAGTACTTC. This sequence encodes CASSYEKGGETQYF.